Each of the 2 T cell receptor beta chains below was sequenced from the same sample in a study of cytomegalovirus exposure and HLA in healthy donors. The PCR used 60 Vbeta and 13 Jbeta primers. Sequenced by immunoSEQ multiplex PCR; TCRdb stores in-frame clones only, minus some. The sample has about 140,000 clones, more than 75% seen once. The specimen sequenced was PBMCs. The origin of the receptors is a man aged 50-60 years in good health and CMV-seronegative.

V usage is TRBV6-1 and J usage is TRBJ2-7; D may be TRBD1 (6 bases). Germline assignment: CDR1 MNHNS and CDR2 SASEGT. The CDR3 consists of 18 residues. V was trimmed by 2 bases and J by 5 bases, leaving 25 bases between them. The CDR3 DNA follows: TGTGCCAGCAGTGAATATTTTAGTGGAACAGGGCCAAACAACGAGCAGTACTTC. It encodes CASSEYFSGTGPNNEQYF.

This rearrangement joins TRBV7-9 to TRBJ2-1, with unresolved D. With 1 base removed from V and 0 bases from J, the gap between germline ends came to 4 bases. This CDR3 has 14 residues. Germline V gene data show CDR1 as SEHNR and CDR2 as FQNEAQ (reference sequence). CDR3 sequence reads: CASSLGSSYNEQFF. CDR3 sequence (DNA): TGTGCCAGCAGCTTAGGTAGCTCCTACAATGAGCAGTTCTTC. Drawing the rest from reference TRBV7-9 and TRBJ2-1, the complete variable domain is DTGVSQNPRHKITKRGQNVTFRCDPISEHNRLYWYRQTLGQGPEFLTYFQNEAQLEKSRLLSDRFSAERPKGSFSTLEIQRTEQGDSAMYLCASSLGSSYNEQFFGPGTRLTVL.